This T cell receptor (beta chain) came from a study of T-cell memory formation after mild COVID-19. About the study: In these data, TCR clusters were largely donor specific. Findings and limits, study-wide: Some clones that responded turned up in pre-infection memory, which suggests that cross-reactive memory joined in. Clones that shrank (day 15 to 85) were balanced CD4/CD8, whereas later expanders leaned CD4+.

There are a few counts of this clonotype. The antigen is undetermined. The length of the CDR3 is 15 residues. In germline, CDR1 is DFQATT, CDR2 SNEGSKA (reference sequence). V lost 0 bases and J lost 3; bases outside the gene matches: 5. Sample barcodes and UMIs were carried by the TCR alpha and TCR beta cDNA libraries that 5'RACE generated with constant-segment primers. From the 5' RACE reads, TCRdb called clonotypes with MiXCR, one entry per CDR3 protein. The data show about 240,000 distinct CDR3 sequences, approximately 9% seen once. This TCR was sampled from a man aged 18-30 years who had mild COVID-19 (a few samples of this study predate the infection). Cell type and time point are not known. J is TRBJ2-1 and V is TRBV20-1; TRBD1 matches 7 bases. The sample comprised PBMCs or a T cell subset sorted from them (not recorded which). DNA for the CDR3: TGCAGTGCTAGAGATTTGACAGGGTACTACAATGAGCAGTTCTTC. The encoded protein is CSARDLTGYYNEQFF.